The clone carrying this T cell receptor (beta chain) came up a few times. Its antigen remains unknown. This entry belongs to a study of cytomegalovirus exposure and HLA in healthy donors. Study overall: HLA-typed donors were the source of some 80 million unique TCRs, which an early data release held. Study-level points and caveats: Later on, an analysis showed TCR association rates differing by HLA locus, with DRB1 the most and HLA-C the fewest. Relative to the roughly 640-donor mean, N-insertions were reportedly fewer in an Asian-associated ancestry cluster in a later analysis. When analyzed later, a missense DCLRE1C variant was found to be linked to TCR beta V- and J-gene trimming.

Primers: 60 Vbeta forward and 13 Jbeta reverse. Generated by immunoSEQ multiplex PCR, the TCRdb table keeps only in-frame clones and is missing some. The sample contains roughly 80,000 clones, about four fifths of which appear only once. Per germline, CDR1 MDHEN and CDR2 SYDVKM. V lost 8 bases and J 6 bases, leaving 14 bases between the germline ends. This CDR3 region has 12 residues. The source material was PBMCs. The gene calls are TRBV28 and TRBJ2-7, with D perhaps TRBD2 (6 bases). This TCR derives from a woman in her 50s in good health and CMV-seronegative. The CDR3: CASDGSTGEQYF. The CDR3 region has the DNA TGTGCCAGCGACGGGAGTACCGGCGAGCAGTACTTC.